Below are 20 T cell receptor beta chains sequenced from a single sample in a study of T cell responses to AZD1222 COVID-19 vaccine. Sequenced by immunoSEQ multiplex PCR; TCRdb stores in-frame clones only, minus some. The top ten clones hold about 4.8% of a sample with 140,000 or so clones, about 88% of them seen once. The sample consisted of peripheral blood, taken on day 0 of AZD1222 vaccination. All receptors come from an adult in good health.

V is TRBV7-9 and J is TRBJ2-1, with TRBD2 matching 7 bases. The CDR3 extends over 15 amino acids. Germline V lookup: CDR1 SEHNR, CDR2 FQNEAQ (reference sequence). V trimming: 6 bases; J trimming: 5 bases; junction bases outside the gene matches: 10. The CDR3 here is CASSPPGLYNNEQFF. In nucleotides, the CDR3 is TGTGCCAGCAGTCCTCCGGGACTATACAACAATGAGCAGTTCTTC.

The rearrangement joins TRBV2 to TRBJ2-7, with TRBD1 matching 9 bases. This CDR3 has 14 amino acids. V was clipped by 6 bases and J by 9 bases; unmatched bases: 12. Germline CDR1 and CDR2: SNHLY and FYNNEI. Here the CDR3 DNA reads TGTGCCAGCAGGCCGGGACAGGGACTCGGGCGGCAGTACTTC. As protein: CASRPGQGLGRQYF.

This clone has only a few counts. This chain uses TRBV5-8 with TRBJ1-5, with a weak D call TRBD1 (5 bases). Germline lookup yields CDR1 SGHTS and CDR2 YDEGEE. The CDR3 has 15 amino acids. The ends were cut back, 0 bases at V and 3 bases at J, with 10 bases in the middle. The CDR3 spells CASSLGQKINQPQHF. The CDR3, as DNA: TGTGCCAGCAGCTTGGGACAGAAAATCAATCAGCCCCAGCATTTT. The variable domain in full, completed from reference TRBV5-8 and TRBJ1-5, reads EAGVTQSPTHLIKTRGQQATLRCSPISGHTSVYWYQQALGLGLQFLLWYDEGEERNRGNFPPRFSGRQFPNYSSELNVNALELEDSALYLCASSLGQKINQPQHFGDGTRLSIL.

The rearrangement joins TRBV30 to TRBJ1-1; D not resolved. The V gene lost 3 bases and the J gene lost 0 bases, with 26 bases spanning the gap. CDR3 length: 19 amino acids. CDR1 is GTSNPN and CDR2 is SVGIG in the germline V gene (reference sequence). Here the CDR3 DNA reads TGTGCCTGGAGGAGTGTGGACCTGACTCCCAAACCTATGAACACTGAAGCTTTCTTT. Its translation is CAWRSVDLTPKPMNTEAFF. The entire variable domain, with the rest obtained from reference TRBV30 and TRBJ1-1, is as follows: SQTIHQWPATLVQPVGSPLSLECTVEGTSNPNLYWYRQAAGRGLQLLFYSVGIGQISSEVPQNLSASRPQDRQFILSSKKLLLSDSGFYLCAWRSVDLTPKPMNTEAFFGQGTRLTVV.

V is TRBV4-1 and J is TRBJ2-7; 7 bases line up with TRBD1. The V gene end was trimmed by 5 bases and the J gene end by 3 bases; junction bases not matched to a gene: 4. The CDR3 runs 13 residues. Germline assignment: CDR1 MGHRA and CDR2 YSYEKL. The CDR3 here is CASSIRDSYEQYF. In DNA, the CDR3 is TGCGCCAGCAGCATCCGGGACAGCTACGAGCAGTACTTC.

The genes are TRBV2 and TRBJ2-3, with TRBD2 matching over 8 bases. The CDR3 consists of 15 residues. Germline CDR1 reads SNHLY; CDR2 reads FYNNEI. Trimming took 6 bases from V and 2 from J; bases not matched to a gene: 7. In DNA, the CDR3 is TGTGCCAGCAGCCCCCGGGGGGGGGTCACAGATACGCAGTATTTT. Translated, it gives CASSPRGGVTDTQYF.

This chain links TRBV18 with TRBJ2-5; D is perhaps TRBD1 or TRBD2 (5 bases each). Germline V CDR1 and CDR2: KGHSH, LQKENI. CDR3 length: 13 residues. Trimming took off 3 bases at V and 5 bases at J, with 10 bases between the two ends. The CDR3 loop is CASSPQGRETQYF. CDR3 DNA: TGTGCCAGCTCACCGCAGGGACGCGAGACCCAGTACTTC.

This clone appeared once. The gene calls are TRBV6-6 and TRBJ2-5, with 7 bases identical to TRBD2. Germline trimming cut 4 bases from V and 2 bases from J; bases unmatched to any gene: 7. The CDR3 has 15 amino acids. Germline lookup yields CDR1 MNHNY and CDR2 SVGAGI (reference sequence). This CDR3 is CASSSLGGRQETQYF. In DNA form, the CDR3 reads TGTGCCAGCAGTTCCTTGGGGGGGAGACAAGAGACCCAGTACTTC.

This chain links TRBV7-9 with TRBJ1-4, with 11 bases identical to TRBD1. The CDR3 contains 16 residues. Unmatched junction bases numbered 5, after V lost 5 bases and J lost 3 bases. The germline gives CDR1 SEHNR, CDR2 FQNEAQ (reference sequence). DNA of the CDR3: TGTGCCAGCAGCCCAGGACAGGGGGCCGCTAATGAAAAACTGTTTTTT. Translating it yields CASSPGQGAANEKLFF. Variable domain in full (rest from reference TRBV7-9 and TRBJ1-4): DTGVSQNPRHKITKRGQNVTFRCDPISEHNRLYWYRQTLGQGPEFLTYFQNEAQLEKSRLLSDRFSAERPKGSFSTLEIQRTEQGDSAMYLCASSPGQGAANEKLFFGSGTQLSVL.

The V gene is TRBV2, the J gene TRBJ1-5; D is possibly TRBD1 (5 bases). CDR3 length: 16 amino acids. V lost 6 bases and J lost 0, with 15 bases in between. Per the germline V gene, CDR1 is SNHLY and CDR2 is FYNNEI. The CDR3: CASSPDRAYSNQPQHF. In DNA form, the CDR3 reads TGTGCCAGCAGCCCCGACAGAGCTTATAGCAATCAGCCCCAGCATTTT.

This CDR3 is CASKVDLLRNQPQHF. CDR3 nucleotides: TGTGCCAGTAAGGTCGATCTCCTTCGCAATCAGCCCCAGCATTTT. The chain links TRBV19 to TRBJ1-5, with D uncertain. CDR3 length equals 15 residues. Germline-derived CDR1 and CDR2 are LNHDA and SQIVND (reference sequence). The V end was cut by 7 bases, the J end by 2 bases, with 15 bases between.

The chain couples TRBV10-2 to TRBJ2-1, with D perhaps TRBD2 (6 bases). The germline gives CDR1 WSHSY, CDR2 SAAADI. The CDR3 runs to 17 residues. Trimming stripped 4 bases from V and 8 bases from J, with 24 bases between. The CDR3, as DNA: TGCGCCAGCAGTGTAGGGCGGGAAAACGTGCGCGACGATGAGCAGTTCTTC. It specifies CASSVGRENVRDDEQFF.

This clone appeared a few times. The V gene is TRBV5-1, the J gene TRBJ2-3; D unclear. CDR1 is SGHRS and CDR2 is YFSETQ in the germline V gene. Trimming removed 0 bases from V and 3 bases from J, with 2 bases in between. CDR3 length: 12 amino acids. DNA for the CDR3: TGCGCCAGCAGCTTGGAAACAGATACGCAGTATTTT. This encodes CASSLETDTQYF.

This clone was recorded many times. The chain employs TRBV7-9 and TRBJ2-7; D remains ambiguous. Trimming stripped 2 bases from V and 6 bases from J, with 8 bases between. The CDR3 has 12 residues. Per germline, CDR1 SEHNR and CDR2 FQNEAQ (reference sequence). CDR3 DNA sequence: TGTGCCAGCAGCTTATCCAGGCCCGAGCAGTACTTC. Protein sequence: CASSLSRPEQYF.

The V gene is TRBV25-1, the J gene TRBJ2-3, with TRBD2 matching 7 bases. The CDR3 covers 14 residues. Germline CDR1 reads MGHDK; CDR2 reads SYGVNS. After removal of 4 bases from V and 4 bases from J, the junction contained 5 bases not matched to a gene. Here the CDR3 reads CASSGAGEADTQYF. CDR3 DNA: TGTGCCAGCAGTGGGGCGGGAGAAGCAGATACGCAGTATTTT.

The chain couples TRBV19 to TRBJ2-7, with 7 positions matching TRBD2. The CDR3 runs to 15 residues. Germline V gene lookup returns CDR1 LNHDA and CDR2 SQIVND (reference sequence). Trimming cost V 5 bases and J 3 bases; bases outside gene matches: 10. CDR3 loop: CASSPGTTRGYEQYF. DNA for the CDR3: TGTGCCAGTAGTCCGGGGACTACGAGGGGCTACGAGCAGTACTTC. Full variable domain (rest looked up from reference TRBV19 and TRBJ2-7): DGGITQSPKYLFRKEGQNVTLSCEQNLNHDAMYWYRQDPGQGLRLIYYSQIVNDFQKGDIAEGYSVSREKKESFPLTVTSAQKNPTAFYLCASSPGTTRGYEQYFGPGTRLTVT.

The chain combines TRBV30 with TRBJ2-4; D is possibly TRBD1 (5 bases). V was pared by 3 bases and J by 7 bases, with 19 bases between. This CDR3 has 15 residues. Germline-derived CDR1 and CDR2 are GTSNPN and SVGIG (reference sequence). The CDR3 coding sequence is TGTGCCTGGAGCCATCTGAACAGGCCACGGAACATTCAGTACTTC. Amino acid sequence: CAWSHLNRPRNIQYF.

This rearrangement joins TRBV2 to TRBJ2-7, with unresolved D. V lost 7 bases to trimming and J lost 4 bases, with 8 bases between them. CDR3 size: 11 residues. Germline values: CDR1 SNHLY, CDR2 FYNNEI. The CDR3 sequence: CASTTEYEQYF. The DNA for the CDR3 is TGTGCCAGCACCACAGAGTACGAGCAGTACTTC.

The genes are TRBV19 and TRBJ1-5; weak D call: TRBD1 (6 bases). Germline loops: CDR1 LNHDA, CDR2 SQIVND (reference sequence). V shed 5 bases and J shed 4 bases, with 15 bases lying between them. The CDR3 contains 15 residues. CDR3 region: CASSPPLRGNQPQHF. In DNA, the CDR3 is TGTGCCAGTAGTCCTCCCTTGAGGGGGAATCAGCCCCAGCATTTT.

V is TRBV6-5 and J is TRBJ1-6; D not resolved. V was pared by 6 bases and J by 0 bases, with 6 bases between. CDR3 length: 14 residues. Germline V gene lookup returns CDR1 MNHEY and CDR2 SVGAGI. CDR3 sequence reads: CASRRDSYNSPLHF. The CDR3 coding sequence is TGTGCCAGCAGGCGGGACTCCTATAATTCACCCCTCCACTTT.